Presented here are 18 T cell receptor beta chains from one specimen sequenced in a study of T cells after yellow fever vaccination. MiXCR, run by TCRdb on the 5' RACE reads, gives a single entry per CDR3 protein. The sample lists 150,000 to 200,000 distinct CDR3 sequences; more than 9.5% were seen once. This specimen was CD8+ T cells sorted from PBMCs, taken 15 days after the yellow fever booster vaccination. The receptors were gathered from a man between 18 and 35 years old who received the YFV17D yellow fever vaccine.

Ten or more counts support this clonotype. V is TRBV23-1 and J is TRBJ2-7; no firm D call. TRBV23-1 has ORF status, its function being uncertain. Trimming stripped 1 base from V and 0 bases from J, with 7 bases between. This CDR3 is 14 amino acids long. DNA for the CDR3: TGCGCCAGCAGTCAATTCTGTAGCTCCTACGAGCAGTACGTC. Translating gives CASSQFCSSYEQYV.

This clonotype was detected many times. The chain carries TRBV5-1 and TRBJ1-1; D gene unclear. The CDR3 has 14 residues. Trimming stripped 0 bases from V and 1 base from J, with 7 bases between. Germline CDR1 is SGHRS and CDR2 is YFSETQ. The CDR3 sequence is CASSLARKNTEAFF. CDR3 nucleotide sequence: TGCGCCAGCAGCTTGGCCCGGAAGAACACTGAAGCTTTCTTT.

This clonotype was seen a few times. The J gene is TRBJ2-5, the V gene TRBV29-1; 8 bases line up with TRBD1. Looked up from germline, CDR1 is SQVTM and CDR2 is ANQGSEA. V dropped 6 bases and J dropped 0; count of bases not matched to a gene: 6. The CDR3 has 14 amino acids. For the CDR3, the DNA is TGCAGCGTAGGACAGGGAGTCGACCAAGAGACCCAGTACTTC. Translating gives CSVGQGVDQETQYF.

The chain employs TRBV15 and TRBJ2-1; 8 bases map to TRBD2. Germline CDR1 LNHNV, CDR2 YYDKDF (reference sequence). Trimming cost V 1 base and J 9 bases; bases outside gene matches: 11. The CDR3 is 16 amino acids. The DNA of the CDR3 is TGTGCCACCAGCAGAGTGTATGGGACTAGTGTTGGTGAGCAGTTCTTC. Residues: CATSRVYGTSVGEQFF.

J is TRBJ1-2 and V is TRBV29-1, with 9 bases lining up with TRBD1. After removal of 6 bases from V and 7 bases from J, the junction contained 12 bases not matched to a gene. The germline V gene has CDR1 SQVTM and CDR2 ANQGSEA. The CDR3 runs 14 residues. CDR3 in DNA: TGCAGCGTCGAAAGACAGGGGGACCCCTTTGGCTACACCTTC. Translation gives CSVERQGDPFGYTF.

There are a few counts of this clonotype. The chain carries TRBV7-3 and TRBJ2-2, with TRBD2 matching over 9 bases. Trimming at V came to 4 bases and at J to 1 base, leaving 1 base not matched to a gene. The germline V gene encodes CDR1 SGHTA and CDR2 FQGTGA. There are 15 residues in the CDR3. The CDR3 is CASSSTSGNTGELFF. The CDR3 coding sequence is TGTGCCAGCAGCTCGACTAGCGGGAACACCGGGGAGCTGTTTTTT.

This clonotype was picked up many times. The genes are TRBV11-2 and TRBJ2-3; D not resolved. The CDR3 spans 13 residues. Trimming cost V 5 bases and J 4 bases, with 10 bases left between them. CDR1 and CDR2 (germline): SGHAT, FQNNGV. This CDR3 reads CASSAEWADTQYF. Here the CDR3 DNA reads TGTGCCAGCAGCGCGGAATGGGCAGATACGCAGTATTTT.

This rearrangement joins TRBV27 to TRBJ1-1; D might be TRBD1 (5 bases). V lost 0 bases, J lost 1 base, and 9 bases lay in between. Germline V lookup: CDR1 MNHEY, CDR2 SMNVEV (reference sequence). The CDR3 spans 15 residues. DNA for the CDR3: TGTGCCAGCAGTTTATCGGTAAGGGGGAACACTGAAGCTTTCTTT. This gives the protein CASSLSVRGNTEAFF.

This chain links TRBV4-1 with TRBJ2-1; D not certain. The CDR3 covers 15 residues. V gave up 0 bases and J gave up 0 bases, with 6 bases separating them. Per germline, CDR1 MGHRA and CDR2 YSYEKL. CDR3 loop: CASSQEPSSYNEQFF. The CDR3 coding sequence is TGCGCCAGCAGCCAAGAACCGAGCTCCTACAATGAGCAGTTCTTC.

This clonotype was observed a handful of times. The rearrangement links TRBV7-9 to TRBJ2-5, with D uncertain. V dropped 6 bases and J dropped 2 bases, with 16 bases sitting between them. The CDR3 loop spans 15 amino acids. Germline V gives CDR1 SEHNR, CDR2 FQNEAQ (reference sequence). CDR3 residues: CASSLTPWLQETQYF. The DNA for the CDR3 is TGTGCCAGCAGTCTAACCCCCTGGTTACAAGAGACCCAGTACTTC.

The sample holds a few counts of this clonotype. The J gene is TRBJ2-7, the V gene TRBV20-1; 14 bases are shared with TRBD2. This CDR3 has 16 amino acids. V dropped 4 bases and J dropped 0; count of bases not matched to a gene: 5. In germline, CDR1 is DFQATT, CDR2 SNEGSKA (reference sequence). As DNA, the CDR3 is TGCAGTGCTATAGGGACTAGCGGGGGTAGCTCCTACGAGCAGTACGTC. Residues: CSAIGTSGGSSYEQYV.

This chain uses TRBV12-3 or TRBV12-4 with TRBJ1-2; perhaps TRBD1 as D (5 bases). The CDR3 sequence is 13 residues long. Trimming cost V 6 bases and J 7 bases, with 15 bases left between them. The DNA of the CDR3 is TGTGCCAGCAGCGGCGGGGGTACGCGTGGCTACACCTTC. It encodes CASSGGGTRGYTF.

This clonotype turned up a few times. This chain uses TRBV4-3 with TRBJ2-5; 10 positions match TRBD2. The germline V gene has CDR1 LGHNA and CDR2 YSLEER. The CDR3 covers 18 residues. Germline trimming cut 2 bases from V and 0 bases from J; bases unmatched to any gene: 9. The CDR3 region is CASSQFTSGARYQETQYF. DNA of the CDR3: TGCGCCAGCAGCCAATTCACTAGCGGGGCCAGGTACCAAGAGACCCAGTACTTC.

The gene calls are TRBV2 and TRBJ2-5; 7 bases line up with TRBD1. The CDR3 runs to 16 residues. CDR1 is SNHLY, CDR2 FYNNEI, per germline. The V and J ends lost 1 base and 5 bases, in that order; junction bases with no gene match: 10. The CDR3 sequence is CASSEGLNRGTETQYF. CDR3 nucleotide sequence: TGTGCCAGCAGTGAAGGGCTGAACAGGGGAACGGAGACCCAGTACTTC.

The chain combines TRBV10-3 with TRBJ2-3; D is possibly TRBD1 (6 bases). This CDR3 is 15 amino acids long. V lost 11 bases and J 4 bases, leaving 22 bases between the germline ends. Germline-derived CDR1 and CDR2 are ENHRY and SYGVKD. In DNA, the CDR3 is TGTGCCGCCTCGTTCTGGCCAGGGGCCTCAGATACGCAGTATTTT. Encoded protein: CAASFWPGASDTQYF.

The V call is TRBV6-6, the J call TRBJ1-1, with a weak D call TRBD1 (5 bases). Germline lookup yields CDR1 MNHNY and CDR2 SVGAGI (reference sequence). The CDR3 is 14 residues long. V lost 0 bases and J 9 bases, leaving 14 bases between the germline ends. The CDR3 spells CASSYSRRDRQAFF. The CDR3 DNA reads as TGTGCCAGCAGTTACTCGAGGAGAGACAGACAAGCTTTCTTT.

The chain links TRBV5-4 to TRBJ2-3, with 13 bases aligning to TRBD2. In germline, CDR1 is SGHNT, CDR2 YYREEE (reference sequence). This CDR3 comprises 16 residues. J was trimmed by 4 bases and V by 3 bases; bases with no gene match: 5. The CDR3 bases are TGTGCCAGCAGCTCACTAGCGGGGGGGCCCGCAGATACGCAGTATTTT. Translating gives CASSSLAGGPADTQYF.

This clonotype was seen a few times. The genes are TRBV5-1 and TRBJ2-7; no definite D call. Deletions cut 4 bases from V and 7 bases from J, with 15 bases between. Per germline, CDR1 SGHRS and CDR2 YFSETQ. CDR3 length: 13 residues. CDR3 DNA sequence: TGCGCCAGCAGCCCCGCCTCTGGTGCGGAGCAGTACTTC. It yields the protein CASSPASGAEQYF. The variable domain in full, with the rest retrieved from reference TRBV5-1 and TRBJ2-7, is KAGVTQTPRYLIKTRGQQVTLSCSPISGHRSVSWYQQTPGQGLQFLFEYFSETQRNKGNFPGRFSGRQFSNSRSEMNVSTLELGDSALYLCASSPASGAEQYFGPGTRLTVT.